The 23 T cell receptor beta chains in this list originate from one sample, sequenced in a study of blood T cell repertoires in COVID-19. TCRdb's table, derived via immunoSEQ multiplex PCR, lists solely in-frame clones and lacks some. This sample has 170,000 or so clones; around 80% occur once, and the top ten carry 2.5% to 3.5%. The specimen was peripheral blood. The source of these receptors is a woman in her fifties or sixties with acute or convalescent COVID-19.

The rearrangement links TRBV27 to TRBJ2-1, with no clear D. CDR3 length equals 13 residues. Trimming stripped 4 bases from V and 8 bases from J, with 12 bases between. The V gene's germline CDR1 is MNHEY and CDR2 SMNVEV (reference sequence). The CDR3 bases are TGTGCCAGCAGTTCCCACCAGGTCGATGAGCAGTTCTTC. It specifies CASSSHQVDEQFF.

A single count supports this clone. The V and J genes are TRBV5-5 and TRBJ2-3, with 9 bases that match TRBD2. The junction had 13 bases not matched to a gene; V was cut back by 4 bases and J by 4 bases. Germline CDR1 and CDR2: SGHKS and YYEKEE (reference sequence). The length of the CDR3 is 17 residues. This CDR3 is CASSPNIAGGLADTQYF. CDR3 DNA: TGTGCCAGCAGCCCGAACATTGCGGGGGGGCTCGCAGATACGCAGTATTTT.

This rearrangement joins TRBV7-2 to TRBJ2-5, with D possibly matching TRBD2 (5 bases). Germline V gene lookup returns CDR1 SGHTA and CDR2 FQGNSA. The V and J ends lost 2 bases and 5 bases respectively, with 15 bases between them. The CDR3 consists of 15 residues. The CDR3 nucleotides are TGTGCCAGCAGCTTATCGAGGGTTGAAGTCGAGACCCAGTACTTC. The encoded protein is CASSLSRVEVETQYF.

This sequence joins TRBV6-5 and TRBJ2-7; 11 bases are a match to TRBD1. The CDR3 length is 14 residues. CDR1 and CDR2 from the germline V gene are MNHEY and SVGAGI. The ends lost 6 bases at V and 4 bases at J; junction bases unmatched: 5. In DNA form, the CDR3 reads TGTGCCAGCAGCCTAGGACAGGGGGCGTACGAGCAGTACTTC. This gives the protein CASSLGQGAYEQYF.

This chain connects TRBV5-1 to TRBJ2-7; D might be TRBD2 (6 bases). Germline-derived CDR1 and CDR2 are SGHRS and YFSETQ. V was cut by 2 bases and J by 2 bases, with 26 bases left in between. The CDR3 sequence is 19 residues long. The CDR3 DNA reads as TGCGCCAGCAGCTTAGGGCAGCCTAAGTTGGGGGGAGCCACCTACGAGCAGTACTTC. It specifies CASSLGQPKLGGATYEQYF.

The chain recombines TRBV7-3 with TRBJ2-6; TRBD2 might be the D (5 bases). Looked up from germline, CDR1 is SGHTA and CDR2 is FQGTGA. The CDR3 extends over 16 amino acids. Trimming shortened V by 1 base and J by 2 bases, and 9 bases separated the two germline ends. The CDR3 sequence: CASSLSPGTGANVLTF. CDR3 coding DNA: TGTGCCAGCAGCTTAAGCCCGGGGACTGGGGCCAACGTCCTGACTTTC.

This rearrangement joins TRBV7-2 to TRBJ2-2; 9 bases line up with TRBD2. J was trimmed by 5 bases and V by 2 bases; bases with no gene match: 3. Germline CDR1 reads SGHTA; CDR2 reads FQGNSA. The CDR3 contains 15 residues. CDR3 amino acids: CASSLSLAGTGELFF. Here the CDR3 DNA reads TGTGCCAGCAGCTTATCCCTAGCGGGGACCGGGGAGCTGTTTTTT.

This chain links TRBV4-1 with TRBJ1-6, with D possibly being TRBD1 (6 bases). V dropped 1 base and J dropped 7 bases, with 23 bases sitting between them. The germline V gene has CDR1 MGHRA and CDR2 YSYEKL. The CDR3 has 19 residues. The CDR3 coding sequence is TGCGCCAGCAGCCAAGTTTGGAGGGGGGGTATGGGGCGGAATTCACCCCTCCACTTT. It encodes CASSQVWRGGMGRNSPLHF.

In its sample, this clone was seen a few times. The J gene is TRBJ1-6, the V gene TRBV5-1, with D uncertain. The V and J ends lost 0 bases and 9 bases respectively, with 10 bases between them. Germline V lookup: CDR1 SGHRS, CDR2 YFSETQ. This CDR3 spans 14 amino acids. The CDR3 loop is CASSLVEGGSPLHF. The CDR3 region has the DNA TGCGCCAGCAGCTTGGTGGAGGGAGGTTCACCCCTCCACTTT.

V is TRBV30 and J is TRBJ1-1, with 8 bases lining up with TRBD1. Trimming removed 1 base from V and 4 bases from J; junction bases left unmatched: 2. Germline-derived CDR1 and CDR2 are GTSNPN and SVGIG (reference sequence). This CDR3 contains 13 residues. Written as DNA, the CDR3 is TGTGCCTGGAGTGGGACAGGGATCACTGAAGCTTTCTTT. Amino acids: CAWSGTGITEAFF.

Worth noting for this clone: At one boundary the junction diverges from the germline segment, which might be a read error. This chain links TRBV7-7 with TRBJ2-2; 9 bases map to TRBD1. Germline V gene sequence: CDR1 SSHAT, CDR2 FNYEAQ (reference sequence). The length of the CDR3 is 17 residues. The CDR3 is CASSSGGTGSNTGELFF. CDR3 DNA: TGTGCTAGCAGCTCCGGAGGGACAGGGTCGAACACCGGGGAGCTGTTTTTT.

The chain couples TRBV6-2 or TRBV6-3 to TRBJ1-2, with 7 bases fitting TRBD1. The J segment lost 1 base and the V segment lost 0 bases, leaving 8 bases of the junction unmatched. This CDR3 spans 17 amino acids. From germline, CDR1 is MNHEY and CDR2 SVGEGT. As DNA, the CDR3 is TGTGCCAGCAGTTACTCGGAAACGACAGGGATTAACTATGGCTACACCTTC. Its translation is CASSYSETTGINYGYTF.

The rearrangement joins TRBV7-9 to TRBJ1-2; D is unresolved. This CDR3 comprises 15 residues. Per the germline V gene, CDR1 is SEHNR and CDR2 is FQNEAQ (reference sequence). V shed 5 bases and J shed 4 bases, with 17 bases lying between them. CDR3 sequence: CASSTLGYGGYGYTF. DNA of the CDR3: TGTGCCAGCAGCACGCTTGGTTACGGCGGCTATGGCTACACCTTC. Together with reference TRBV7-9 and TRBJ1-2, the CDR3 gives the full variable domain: DTGVSQNPRHKITKRGQNVTFRCDPISEHNRLYWYRQTLGQGPEFLTYFQNEAQLEKSRLLSDRFSAERPKGSFSTLEIQRTEQGDSAMYLCASSTLGYGGYGYTFGSGTRLTVV.

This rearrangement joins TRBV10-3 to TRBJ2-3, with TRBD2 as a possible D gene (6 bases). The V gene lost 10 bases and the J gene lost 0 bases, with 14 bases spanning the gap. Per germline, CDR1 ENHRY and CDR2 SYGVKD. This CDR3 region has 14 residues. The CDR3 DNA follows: TGTGCCACGGGGGACCCTAATAGCACAGATACGCAGTATTTT. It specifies CATGDPNSTDTQYF.

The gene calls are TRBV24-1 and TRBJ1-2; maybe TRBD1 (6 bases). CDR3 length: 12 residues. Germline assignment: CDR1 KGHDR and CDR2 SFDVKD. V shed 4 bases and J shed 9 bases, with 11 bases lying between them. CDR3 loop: CATSDRDIRYTF. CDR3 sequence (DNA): TGTGCCACCAGTGACCGGGACATCCGCTACACCTTC.

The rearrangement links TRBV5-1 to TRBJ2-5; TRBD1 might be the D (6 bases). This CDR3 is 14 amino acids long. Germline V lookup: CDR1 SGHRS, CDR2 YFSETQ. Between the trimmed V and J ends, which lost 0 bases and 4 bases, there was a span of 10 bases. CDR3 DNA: TGCGCCAGCAGCTTGGAGTCAGGGGTAGAGACCCAGTACTTC. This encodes CASSLESGVETQYF.

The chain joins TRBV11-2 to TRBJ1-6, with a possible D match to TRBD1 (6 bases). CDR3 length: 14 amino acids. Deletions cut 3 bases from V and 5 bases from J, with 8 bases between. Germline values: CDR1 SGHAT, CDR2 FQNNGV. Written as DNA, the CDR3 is TGTGCCAGCAGCTTCGGGGGGCATAATTCACCCCTCCACTTT. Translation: CASSFGGHNSPLHF.

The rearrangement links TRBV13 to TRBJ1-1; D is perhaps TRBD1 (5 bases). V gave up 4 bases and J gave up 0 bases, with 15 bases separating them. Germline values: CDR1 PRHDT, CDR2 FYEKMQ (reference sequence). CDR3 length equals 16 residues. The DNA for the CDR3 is TGTGCCAGCAGCTCCCGCGGGGGGGGAATGAACACTGAAGCTTTCTTT. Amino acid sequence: CASSSRGGGMNTEAFF.

CDR3 sequence: CASSPYRDTYEQYF. The CDR3 nucleotides are TGTGCCAGCAGCCCCTACCGGGACACCTACGAGCAGTACTTC. This chain connects TRBV6-6 to TRBJ2-7; D might be TRBD1 (6 bases). The V gene lost 6 bases and the J gene lost 2 bases, with 14 bases spanning the gap. Germline V CDR1 and CDR2: MNHNY, SVGAGI (reference sequence). This CDR3 has 14 amino acids.

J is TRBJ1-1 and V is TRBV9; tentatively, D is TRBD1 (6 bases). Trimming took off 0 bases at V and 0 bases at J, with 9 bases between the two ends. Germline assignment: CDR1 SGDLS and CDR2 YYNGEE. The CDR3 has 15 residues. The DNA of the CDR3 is TGTGCCAGCAGCGTAGGAGACAGGATGAACACTGAAGCTTTCTTT. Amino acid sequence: CASSVGDRMNTEAFF.

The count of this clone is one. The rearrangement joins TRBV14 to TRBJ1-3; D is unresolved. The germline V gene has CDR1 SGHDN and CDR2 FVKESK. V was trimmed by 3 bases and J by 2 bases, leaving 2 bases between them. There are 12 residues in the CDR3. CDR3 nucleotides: TGTGCCAGCAGCCATACTGGAAACACCATATATTTT. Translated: CASSHTGNTIYF. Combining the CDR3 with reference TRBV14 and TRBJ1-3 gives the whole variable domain EAGVTQFPSHSVIEKGQTVTLRCDPISGHDNLYWYRRVMGKEIKFLLHFVKESKQDESGMPNNRFLAERTGGTYSTLKVQPAELEDSGVYFCASSHTGNTIYFGEGSWLTVV.

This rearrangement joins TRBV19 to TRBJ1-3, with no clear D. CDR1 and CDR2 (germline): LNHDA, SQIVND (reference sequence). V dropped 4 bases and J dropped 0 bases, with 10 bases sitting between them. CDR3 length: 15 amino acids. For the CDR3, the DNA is TGTGCCAGTAGTACTCGACACCACTCTGGAAACACCATATATTTT. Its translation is CASSTRHHSGNTIYF. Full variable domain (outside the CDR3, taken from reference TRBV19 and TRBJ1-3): DGGITQSPKYLFRKEGQNVTLSCEQNLNHDAMYWYRQDPGQGLRLIYYSQIVNDFQKGDIAEGYSVSREKKESFPLTVTSAQKNPTAFYLCASSTRHHSGNTIYFGEGSWLTVV.

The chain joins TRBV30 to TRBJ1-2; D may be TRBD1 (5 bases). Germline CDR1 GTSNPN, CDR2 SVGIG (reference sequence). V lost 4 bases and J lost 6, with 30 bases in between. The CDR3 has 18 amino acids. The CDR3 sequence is CAWTSGITQGAPRNGYTF. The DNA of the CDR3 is TGTGCCTGGACCTCTGGGATCACGCAGGGCGCCCCCAGGAATGGCTACACCTTC. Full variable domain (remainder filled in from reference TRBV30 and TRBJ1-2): SQTIHQWPATLVQPVGSPLSLECTVEGTSNPNLYWYRQAAGRGLQLLFYSVGIGQISSEVPQNLSASRPQDRQFILSSKKLLLSDSGFYLCAWTSGITQGAPRNGYTFGSGTRLTVV.